Here is one T cell receptor beta chain with its context. Its antigen is unidentified. The immunoSEQ assay was v3.0, run at survey level. Clones were sequenced by immunoSEQ multiplex PCR, and TCRdb holds only the in-frame ones, with some missing. This sample carries about 25,000 clones, 76% of them seen once, and the ten largest clones take over 9%. The sample originates from a study of long-term antiretroviral therapy in people with HIV. Germline lookup yields CDR1 SGDLS and CDR2 YYNGEE. V was shortened by 2 bases and J by 2 bases, with 13 bases between the two germline ends. This CDR3 comprises 15 residues. Regarding the study as a whole: Clones expanded before ART dominated the repertoire at all time points.

United States facilities provided treatment to all participants with HIV. The origin of this receptor is a woman between 40 and 50 years old with HIV. This chain uses TRBV9 with TRBJ2-5; a possible D gene is TRBD1 (6 bases). The starting material was unsorted PBMCs, obtained 1.1 years before starting antiretroviral therapy. CDR3 sequence reads: CASSVGAMLQETQYF. CDR3 DNA sequence: TGTGCCAGCAGCGTGGGGGCGATGTTACAAGAGACCCAGTACTTC.